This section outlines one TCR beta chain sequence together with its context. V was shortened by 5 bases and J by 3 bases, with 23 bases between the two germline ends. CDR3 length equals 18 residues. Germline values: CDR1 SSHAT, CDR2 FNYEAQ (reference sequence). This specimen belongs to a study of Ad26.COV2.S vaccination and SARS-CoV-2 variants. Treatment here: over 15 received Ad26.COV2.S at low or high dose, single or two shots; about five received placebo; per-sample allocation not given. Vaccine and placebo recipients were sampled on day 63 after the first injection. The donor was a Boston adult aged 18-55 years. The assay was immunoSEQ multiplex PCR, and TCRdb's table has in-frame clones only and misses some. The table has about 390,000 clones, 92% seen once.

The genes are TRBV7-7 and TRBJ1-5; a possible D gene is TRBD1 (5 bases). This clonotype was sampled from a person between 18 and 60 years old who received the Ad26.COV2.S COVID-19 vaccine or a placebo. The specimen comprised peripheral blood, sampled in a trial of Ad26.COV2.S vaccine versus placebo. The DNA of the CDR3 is TGTGCCAGCAGCCCAAGAAGTCTAGGGGAGGGGTACAATCAGCCCCAGCATTTT. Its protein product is CASSPRSLGEGYNQPQHF. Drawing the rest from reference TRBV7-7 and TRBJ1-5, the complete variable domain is GAGVSQSPRYKVTKRGQDVTLRCDPISSHATLYWYQQALGQGPEFLTYFNYEAQPDKSGLPSDRFSAERPEGSISTLTIQRTEQRDSAMYRCASSPRSLGEGYNQPQHFGDGTRLSIL.